The text below deals with one T cell receptor beta chain. Its specificity is not known. The PCR used 60 Vbeta and 13 Jbeta primers. Sequenced by immunoSEQ multiplex PCR; TCRdb stores in-frame clones only, minus some. Of about 200,000 clones in the sample, more than 65% were seen once. The entry originates in a study of cytomegalovirus exposure and HLA in healthy donors. Whole-study context: The early release's HLA-typed donors yielded 65 million to 85 million unique TCRs.

The length of the CDR3 is 12 residues. Per the germline V gene, CDR1 is LNHNV and CDR2 is YYDKDF (reference sequence). V lost 0 bases to trimming and J lost 9 bases, with 9 bases between them. Study-wide results and limits: The classifier reportedly diagnosed cytomegalovirus status with high sensitivity and specificity. The listing of approximately 160 TCR beta chains classed them as cytomegalovirus-associated.

Source material: PBMCs. The chain combines TRBV15 with TRBJ2-7; D is unresolved. This clonotype originated in a woman aged 25 to 45 in good health and CMV-seronegative. The CDR3 nucleotides read TGTGCCACCAGCAGAGATCTAGGCGTGCAGTACTTC. Translation: CATSRDLGVQYF. Complete variable domain (other parts from reference TRBV15 and TRBJ2-7): DAMVIQNPRYQVTQFGKPVTLSCSQTLNHNVMYWYQQKSSQAPKLLFHYYDKDFNNEADTPDNFQSRRPNTSFCFLDIRSPGLGDTAMYLCATSRDLGVQYFGPGTRLTVT.